Presented here are 31 T cell receptor beta chains from one specimen sequenced in a study of T-cell reconstitution after alpha-beta-depleted transplantation in children. Library preparation (for TCRbeta) was performed with unique molecular identifiers. MiXCR, applied by TCRdb to the PCR reads, yields one record per CDR3 protein. The data hold about 500,000 distinct CDR3 sequences, with roughly 33% observed a single time. Sample: PBMCs from the stem cell graft donor, taken from the stem cell graft. These receptors all come from a human donor who donated a stem cell graft to a child with aplastic anemia.

This clonotype showed up many times. V gene TRBV5-6 combines with J gene TRBJ1-5; the D is unclear. This CDR3 has 13 residues. V lost 0 bases and J 4 bases, leaving 5 bases between the germline ends. CDR1 is SGHDT and CDR2 is YYEEEE in the germline V gene. CDR3 loop: CASSLGDNQPQHF. CDR3 sequence (DNA): TGTGCCAGCAGCTTGGGGGATAATCAGCCCCAGCATTTT.

The chain employs TRBV27 and TRBJ1-5; tentative D call: TRBD1 (6 bases). Germline loops: CDR1 MNHEY, CDR2 SMNVEV (reference sequence). V lost 5 bases to trimming and J lost 6 bases, with 17 bases between them. This CDR3 has 15 residues. CDR3 sequence (DNA): TGTGCCAGCAGTAGCGGAGGGGGTGCAGGTCAGCCCCAGCATTTT. It translates to CASSSGGGAGQPQHF.

The chain joins TRBV15 to TRBJ1-1; D remains unclear. This CDR3 comprises 14 residues. The germline V gene encodes CDR1 LNHNV and CDR2 YYDKDF (reference sequence). V was shortened by 0 bases and J by 6 bases, with 11 bases between the two germline ends. The CDR3 loop is CATSRDPRSPEAFF. The DNA of the CDR3 is TGTGCCACCAGCAGAGATCCCCGGTCCCCTGAAGCTTTCTTT. Based on the CDR3 plus reference TRBV15 and TRBJ1-1, the full variable domain is DAMVIQNPRYQVTQFGKPVTLSCSQTLNHNVMYWYQQKSSQAPKLLFHYYDKDFNNEADTPDNFQSRRPNTSFCFLDIRSPGLGDTAMYLCATSRDPRSPEAFFGQGTRLTVV.

The rearrangement joins TRBV29-1 to TRBJ2-7; TRBD1 matches 9 bases. This CDR3 is built from 12 residues. V dropped 6 bases and J dropped 5; count of bases not matched to a gene: 5. Germline CDR1 reads SQVTM; CDR2 reads ANQGSEA. This CDR3 is CSVRDRDHEQYF. The CDR3 DNA reads TGCAGCGTCCGGGACAGGGACCACGAGCAGTACTTC.

In regard to this clonotype: One end of the junction is discordant with germline, which a read error may explain. The chain joins TRBV5-1 to TRBJ2-3, with TRBD2 matching over 10 bases. The length of the CDR3 is 16 residues. The germline V gene encodes CDR1 SGHRS and CDR2 YFSETQ. The CDR3 region has the DNA TGCGCCAGCAGAAAAACCCTAGCGGGAGAATCAGATCCGCAGTATTTT. Amino acid sequence: CASRKTLAGESDPQYF.

The chain uses TRBV6-2 or TRBV6-3 and TRBJ1-5; no clear D. This CDR3 region has 14 residues. Germline lookup yields CDR1 MNHEY and CDR2 SVGEGT. V gave up 7 bases and J gave up 2 bases, with 12 bases separating them. CDR3 residues: CASTEGVGNQPQHF. The DNA for the CDR3 is TGTGCCAGCACTGAGGGTGTGGGCAATCAGCCCCAGCATTTT.

This clonotype was counted only a few times. V gene TRBV4-3 combines with J gene TRBJ1-1; 8 positions agree with TRBD1. V was pared by 1 base and J by 1 base, with 5 bases of the junction left unmatched. Per the germline V gene, CDR1 is LGHNA and CDR2 is YSLEER. The CDR3 is made up of 16 amino acids. CDR3 in DNA: TGCGCCAGCAGCCAAGTAGCCGGGACAGGGAACACTGAAGCTTTCTTT. Its translation: CASSQVAGTGNTEAFF.

The chain links TRBV18 to TRBJ2-5, with D possibly being TRBD1 (5 bases). Germline V gene lookup returns CDR1 KGHSH and CDR2 LQKENI. The CDR3 contains 14 residues. Trimming shortened V by 4 bases and J by 5 bases, and 14 bases separated the two germline ends. The DNA of the CDR3 is TGTGCCAGCTCACGGGCAGGGATTGAGGAGACCCAGTACTTC. It is translated as CASSRAGIEETQYF.

The chain uses TRBV6-2 or TRBV6-3 and TRBJ2-3; either TRBD1 or TRBD2 may fit D (6 bases each). Germline CDR1 is MNHEY and CDR2 is SVGEGT. Trimming removed 7 bases from V and 5 bases from J, with 25 bases in between. The CDR3 length is 17 residues. CDR3 DNA sequence: TGTGCCAGCACCCGGCGAGGGGGAGGCCCCCTTGGAGATACGCAGTATTTT. Protein product: CASTRRGGGPLGDTQYF.

This chain links TRBV28 with TRBJ2-7, with D possibly being TRBD2 (6 bases). The CDR3 covers 18 residues. Germline lookup yields CDR1 MDHEN and CDR2 SYDVKM. Trimming pared 3 bases from V and 5 bases from J, leaving 26 bases between. Here the CDR3 reads CASSLFNPGTGWEDEQYF. CDR3 bases: TGTGCCAGCAGTTTGTTCAACCCCGGCACGGGATGGGAGGACGAGCAGTACTTC.

Only a few counts were recorded for this clonotype. The chain employs TRBV20-1 and TRBJ1-5; 7 bases match TRBD1. The CDR3 loop spans 13 amino acids. The trim removed 5 bases at V and 6 bases at J, leaving 7 bases unmatched. Germline assignment: CDR1 DFQATT and CDR2 SNEGSKA (reference sequence). Written as DNA, the CDR3 is TGCAGTGCTGTCGACAGGGTCCGTCAGCCCCAGCATTTT. Its protein is CSAVDRVRQPQHF.

The rearrangement joins TRBV19 to TRBJ1-1; the D is unclear. The germline V gene has CDR1 LNHDA and CDR2 SQIVND (reference sequence). V lost 6 bases to trimming and J lost 5 bases, with 7 bases between them. This CDR3 is 11 amino acids long. This CDR3 is CASRSMTEAFF. For the CDR3, the DNA is TGTGCCAGTAGATCGATGACTGAAGCTTTCTTT.

The rearrangement links TRBV20-1 to TRBJ2-7; D call uncertain. The germline V and J ends were trimmed by 0 bases and 4 bases, with 4 bases remaining between them. Per germline, CDR1 DFQATT and CDR2 SNEGSKA (reference sequence). This CDR3 contains 11 residues. CDR3 sequence reads: CSAREMYEQYF. The DNA for the CDR3 is TGCAGTGCTAGAGAGATGTACGAGCAGTACTTC.

This clonotype was picked up a small number of times. J is TRBJ1-2 and V is TRBV7-3, with no clear D. This CDR3 comprises 12 residues. The germline CDR1 and CDR2 sequences are SGHTA and FQGTGA. Trimming pared 3 bases from V and 6 bases from J, leaving 8 bases between. This CDR3 is CASSFNGDGYTF. In DNA form, the CDR3 reads TGTGCCAGCAGCTTTAATGGGGATGGCTACACCTTC.

The gene calls are TRBV29-1 and TRBJ1-4, with TRBD1 matching over 10 bases. The trim removed 6 bases at V and 3 bases at J, leaving 7 bases unmatched. CDR3 size: 15 residues. CDR1 is SQVTM, CDR2 ANQGSEA, per germline. CDR3 protein: CSVRDRGFANEKLFF. The CDR3 region has the DNA TGCAGCGTCCGGGACAGGGGATTTGCTAATGAAAAACTGTTTTTT.

This clonotype was observed a few times. The chain uses TRBV25-1 and TRBJ2-1; D possibly corresponds to TRBD2 (6 bases). Germline lookup yields CDR1 MGHDK and CDR2 SYGVNS. This CDR3 is 16 amino acids long. The V end lost 2 bases, the J end lost 0 bases, and 11 bases lay between the germline ends. This CDR3 reads CASSEPAGSSYNEQFF. The CDR3 coding sequence is TGTGCCAGCAGTGAACCGGCGGGGAGCTCCTACAATGAGCAGTTCTTC.

The chain is built from TRBV7-3 and TRBJ2-3; D call uncertain. Trimming shortened V by 5 bases and J by 4 bases, and 10 bases separated the two germline ends. This CDR3 has 13 amino acids. Germline CDR1 is SGHTA and CDR2 is FQGTGA. The CDR3 DNA reads TGTGCCAGCAGCGCTGGGTGGGCAGATACGCAGTATTTT. It specifies CASSAGWADTQYF.

This rearrangement joins TRBV18 to TRBJ2-7; D may match TRBD1 or TRBD2 (5 bases each). Germline V CDR1 and CDR2: KGHSH, LQKENI. V lost 2 bases and J lost 2, with 19 bases in between. There are 17 residues in the CDR3. In DNA, the CDR3 is TGTGCCAGCTCACCAGTCTTGGGACCGAAGCCTACCTACGAGCAGTACTTC. Its translation is CASSPVLGPKPTYEQYF.

The chain has TRBV25-1 and TRBJ1-5; D might be TRBD1 (5 bases). V lost 2 bases and J lost 3, with 14 bases in between. CDR3 length: 16 residues. Germline assignment: CDR1 MGHDK and CDR2 SYGVNS. CDR3 residues: CASSETVRVSNQPQHF. CDR3 nucleotide sequence: TGTGCCAGCAGTGAAACCGTCAGGGTCTCCAATCAGCCCCAGCATTTT.

Worth noting for this clonotype: One end of the junction does not line up with germline, which may come from a read error. The chain recombines TRBV24-1 with TRBJ2-1, with D unclear. The CDR3 contains 11 residues. From germline, CDR1 is KGHDR and CDR2 SFDVKD. The CDR3 bases are TGTGCCACCAAAAGTCAGAATGAGCAGCTCTTC. Translated: CATKSQNEQLF.

This clonotype was seen more than once but under ten times. This chain joins TRBV30 and TRBJ1-5; 7 bases line up with TRBD1. The V segment lost 5 bases and the J segment 3 bases; nucleotides outside the gene matches: 4. The CDR3 sequence is 13 residues long. The germline V gene has CDR1 GTSNPN and CDR2 SVGIG (reference sequence). CDR3 DNA: TGTGCCTGGGACAGGGATCCCAATCAGCCCCAGCATTTT. It is translated as CAWDRDPNQPQHF.

This clonotype was seen a few times. In nucleotides, the CDR3 is TGTGCAAGTCGCTTAATCCCTTCAGGGGCGCGTGGCTACACCTTC. This encodes CASRLIPSGARGYTF. The rearrangement joins TRBV12-2 to TRBJ1-2; TRBD1, the table's D call, lacks a check against the DNA. TRBV12-2 is described as a pseudogene. This CDR3 region has 15 residues.

The V and J genes are TRBV7-2 and TRBJ2-2; tentative D call: TRBD1 (5 bases). From germline, CDR1 is SGHTA and CDR2 FQGNSA. This CDR3 contains 14 residues. The V gene lost 5 bases and the J gene lost 4 bases, with 11 bases spanning the gap. The CDR3 DNA reads TGTGCCAGCAGCCCAAAGCAGGGCACCGGGGAGCTGTTTTTT. The encoded protein is CASSPKQGTGELFF.

The V call is TRBV29-1, the J call TRBJ2-7; 10 bases align to TRBD2. The CDR3 extends over 14 amino acids. CDR1 SQVTM and CDR2 ANQGSEA come from the germline V gene. V lost 2 bases and J lost 6; bases outside the gene matches: 7. This chain's CDR3 is CSVELAGAMGEQYF. The CDR3 region has the DNA TGCAGCGTTGAACTAGCGGGAGCGATGGGCGAGCAGTACTTC.

This clonotype was found a few times. This chain joins TRBV29-1 and TRBJ1-5, with a possible D match to TRBD1 (5 bases). CDR1 is SQVTM and CDR2 is ANQGSEA in the germline V gene. The CDR3 has 14 residues. V gave up 4 bases and J gave up 3 bases, with 13 bases separating them. The CDR3 sequence: CSVVWGGNNQPQHF. The DNA for the CDR3 is TGCAGCGTTGTGTGGGGGGGGAACAATCAGCCCCAGCATTTT.

This clonotype was recorded a few times. This chain joins TRBV9 and TRBJ2-1; D possibly corresponds to TRBD1 (5 bases). V was trimmed by 4 bases and J by 5 bases, leaving 19 bases between them. The germline CDR1 and CDR2 sequences are SGDLS and YYNGEE. The CDR3 is 16 amino acids. CDR3 in amino acids: CASSPPDGQIHNEQFF. The CDR3 bases are TGTGCCAGCAGCCCCCCGGACGGACAAATCCACAATGAGCAGTTCTTC.

There are a few counts of this clonotype. This rearrangement joins TRBV18 to TRBJ2-2, with D hard to call. Looked up from germline, CDR1 is KGHSH and CDR2 is LQKENI. The CDR3 is 13 amino acids. V lost 5 bases, J lost 3 bases, and 7 bases lay in between. The CDR3 reads CASSSADTGELFF. The CDR3, as DNA: TGTGCCAGCTCATCGGCCGACACCGGGGAGCTGTTTTTT.

This clonotype was seen more than once but under ten times. The chain employs TRBV12-3 or TRBV12-4 and TRBJ2-5, with TRBD1 identical over 10 bases. The CDR3 has 14 amino acids. V gave up 6 bases and J gave up 5 bases; unmatched junction bases: 6. The CDR3 DNA reads TGTGCCAGCAGCCCATGGGACAGGGGTGAGACCCAGTACTTC. Translated, it gives CASSPWDRGETQYF.

In its sample, this clonotype was seen a few times. The chain joins TRBV6-4 to TRBJ2-1; D unclear. The CDR3 extends over 15 amino acids. Trimming removed 4 bases at V and 0 bases at J, with 10 bases between. The V gene's germline CDR1 is MRHNA and CDR2 SNTAGT. The CDR3 sequence: CASSAVSGSYNEQFF. In nucleotides, the CDR3 is TGTGCCAGCAGTGCTGTCTCAGGCTCCTACAATGAGCAGTTCTTC.

CDR3 sequence reads: CSASSPSLVTQYF. Written as DNA, the CDR3 is TGCAGTGCTAGTTCGCCTTCCCTGGTGACCCAGTACTTC. V gene TRBV20-1 combines with J gene TRBJ2-5; D uncertain. Trimming cost V 3 bases and J 7 bases, with 15 bases left between them. Germline V gene sequence: CDR1 DFQATT, CDR2 SNEGSKA (reference sequence). The CDR3 loop spans 13 amino acids.

The chain uses TRBV15 and TRBJ2-4, with 12 bases aligning to TRBD1. The germline gives CDR1 LNHNV, CDR2 YYDKDF (reference sequence). Trimming cost V 4 bases and J 7 bases; bases outside gene matches: 8. This CDR3 spans 16 amino acids. The CDR3 here is CATSKGQGAPGNIQYF. As DNA, the CDR3 is TGTGCCACCAGCAAGGGACAGGGGGCGCCAGGGAACATTCAGTACTTC.